This T cell receptor beta chain derives from a study of blood T cell repertoires in COVID-19. Ages ranged from about 18 to 89 years, with residence in 20 to 30 US areas. Participants were placed into cohorts based on the clinical history they reported. Recovery meant two consecutive negative NP/OP PCR tests, professional clearance, or resolved symptoms. Only in-frame clones appear in the TCRdb table, and some are missing; sequencing was by immunoSEQ multiplex PCR. The sample contains 180,000 or so clones, more than 65% of which appear only once. The TCR was taken from a man in his forties who had recovered from COVID-19. What was sequenced was PBMCs or T cells enriched from blood (not recorded which).

The CDR3 loop is CASSSAKSGGRQPQHF. CDR3 nucleotides: TGTGCCAGCAGCTCCGCGAAATCAGGGGGCAGACAGCCCCAGCATTTT. This chain links TRBV6-2 or TRBV6-3 with TRBJ1-5, with 8 bases matching TRBD1. Germline CDR1 MNHEY, CDR2 SVGEGT. The V segment lost 6 bases and the J segment 7 bases; nucleotides outside the gene matches: 14. CDR3 length: 16 residues.